Presented here are 25 T cell receptor beta chains from one specimen sequenced in a study of blood T cells in healthy people across ages. Alongside a J-beta primer mix, a sample-barcoded 5' primer served in a second PCR lasting roughly 7 to 11 cycles. TCRdb processed the 5' RACE reads anew with MiXCR; each CDR3 protein has one entry. The data hold more than 800,000 distinct CDR3 sequences, with 29% observed a single time. The specimen sequenced was blood. The receptors shown here come from a woman aged 80 or older in good health.

The chain combines TRBV4-3 with TRBJ1-2; D unresolved. Trimming pared 0 bases from V and 4 bases from J, leaving 12 bases between. Germline V gene lookup returns CDR1 LGHNA and CDR2 YSLEER. The CDR3 sequence is 15 residues long. The CDR3 bases are TGCGCCAGCAGCCAAGATATCGGTGGCCGCTATGGCTACACCTTC. Residues: CASSQDIGGRYGYTF.

Ten or more counts support this clonotype. The CDR3 DNA sequence: TGTGCCTGGAGTGCACAAGAGACCCAGTACTTC. Translating it yields CAWSAQETQYF. V usage is TRBV30 and J usage is TRBJ2-7; no clear D gene. Near its end, the DNA agrees better with TRBJ2-5, so the J call may be wrong. The germline CDR1 and CDR2 sequences are GTSNPN and SVGIG (reference sequence). The CDR3 has 11 residues.

This clonotype was observed a few times. The V and J genes are TRBV7-2 and TRBJ1-4; a possible D gene is TRBD1 (5 bases). The CDR3 runs 17 residues. Trimming removed 1 base at V and 3 bases at J, with 15 bases between. Germline CDR1 SGHTA, CDR2 FQGNSA. Here the CDR3 DNA reads TGTGCCAGCAGCTTAGTATATAGGGGCAGGTCTAATGAAAAACTGTTTTTT. It is translated as CASSLVYRGRSNEKLFF.

The rearrangement links TRBV7-9 to TRBJ2-7; TRBD1 is a possible D gene (5 bases). The CDR3 runs 14 residues. V was clipped by 3 bases and J by 2 bases, with 11 bases between them. In germline, CDR1 is SEHNR, CDR2 FQNEAQ (reference sequence). Here the CDR3 DNA reads TGTGCCAGCAGCTTCCCCAGGGTCCCCTACGAGCAGTACTTC. Translating gives CASSFPRVPYEQYF.

The table lists this clonotype with many counts. This chain connects TRBV7-2 to TRBJ2-3; 10 bases fit TRBD2. Germline CDR1 reads SGHTA; CDR2 reads FQGNSA. The trim removed 5 bases at V and 0 bases at J, leaving 5 bases unmatched. The CDR3 runs to 16 residues. The CDR3 nucleotides read TGTGCCAGCAGCACCAGCGGGGGGGCAAGCACAGATACGCAGTATTTT. Translated, it gives CASSTSGGASTDTQYF.

The chain combines TRBV6-1 with TRBJ2-1, with 8 nucleotides matching TRBD1. Per germline, CDR1 MNHNS and CDR2 SASEGT. V was pared by 3 bases and J by 6 bases, with 7 bases of the junction left unmatched. This CDR3 spans 15 amino acids. The CDR3 reads CASSEAGGASNEQFF. CDR3 in DNA: TGTGCCAGCAGTGAGGCAGGGGGCGCGTCCAATGAGCAGTTCTTC.

Only a few counts were recorded for this clonotype. The chain links TRBV30 to TRBJ2-1; D not certain. V was trimmed by 7 bases and J by 2 bases, leaving 3 bases between them. CDR1 is GTSNPN, CDR2 SVGIG, per germline (reference sequence). This CDR3 has 10 residues. Here the CDR3 reads CAFAYNEQFF. The DNA of the CDR3 is TGTGCCTTTGCCTACAATGAGCAGTTCTTC.

The rearrangement joins TRBV5-1 to TRBJ1-1; unclear D gene. The CDR3 has 13 residues. Trimming removed 4 bases at V and 1 base at J, with 8 bases between. Germline V gene data show CDR1 as SGHRS and CDR2 as YFSETQ. CDR3 bases: TGCGCCAGCAGCGTAAACAGGAACACTGAAGCTTTCTTT. This sequence encodes CASSVNRNTEAFF.

A few counts support this clonotype. This may arise from a read error, as a much more abundant clone is one base away. The rearrangement uses TRBV7-2 and TRBJ2-3, with TRBD2 as a possible D gene (5 bases). CDR1 and CDR2 (germline): SGHTA, FQGNSA. Trimming removed 1 base at V and 2 bases at J, with 13 bases between. There are 16 residues in the CDR3. CDR3 sequence (DNA): TGTGCCAGCAGCTTAGGGGTACTAGATAACACAGATACGCAGTATTTT. This codes for CASSLGVLDNTDTQYF.

The chain joins TRBV6-1 to TRBJ2-1; D unclear. Germline V gives CDR1 MNHNS, CDR2 SASEGT. V was clipped by 6 bases and J by 0 bases, with 18 bases between them. This CDR3 comprises 17 residues. CDR3 region: CASSKCFGGSSYNEQFF. The CDR3 nucleotides read TGTGCCAGCAGCAAATGCTTTGGCGGAAGCTCCTACAATGAGCAGTTCTTC.

The rearrangement joins TRBV19 to TRBJ1-5, with 8 nucleotides matching TRBD1. The CDR3 is made up of 15 amino acids. J gave up 2 bases and V 7 bases, and 7 bases lay outside the gene matches. Germline V gene data show CDR1 as LNHDA and CDR2 as SQIVND (reference sequence). CDR3 residues: CASKETGDGNQPQHF. The CDR3 region has the DNA TGTGCCAGTAAGGAGACAGGGGATGGCAATCAGCCCCAGCATTTT.

This clonotype was seen ten or more times. A much larger clone differs from this one at a single base, so this may be a read error. The gene calls are TRBV5-1 and TRBJ2-5, with no clear D. The CDR3 is 12 residues long. In germline, CDR1 is SGHRS, CDR2 YFSETQ. The CDR3 region is CASSLPEETQYF. The CDR3 coding sequence is TGTGCCAGCAGCTTACCGGAAGAGACCCAGTACTTC.

At least ten counts were recorded for this clonotype. This chain links TRBV6-5 with TRBJ1-1; D is unresolved. CDR1 and CDR2 (germline): MNHEY, SVGAGI. This CDR3 is built from 14 residues. Trimming shortened V by 5 bases and J by 0 bases, and 10 bases separated the two germline ends. Here the CDR3 DNA reads TGTGCCAGCAGTAAGGACGGACTGAACACTGAAGCTTTCTTT. This codes for CASSKDGLNTEAFF.

This clonotype showed up just once. The chain is built from TRBV20-1 and TRBJ2-1, with D possibly matching TRBD2 (5 bases). The CDR3 spans 12 residues. Trimming left V 4 bases short and J 6 bases short, with 10 bases between. CDR1 is DFQATT, CDR2 SNEGSKA, per germline (reference sequence). CDR3 DNA: TGCAGTGCTACCCGAAGCGGCAATGAGCAGTTCTTC. It translates to CSATRSGNEQFF.

At least ten counts were recorded for this clonotype. The chain has TRBV20-1 and TRBJ2-5; 10 positions agree with TRBD2. From germline, CDR1 is DFQATT and CDR2 SNEGSKA (reference sequence). V dropped 5 bases and J dropped 5; count of bases not matched to a gene: 11. This CDR3 has 15 residues. CDR3 in amino acids: CSAPLAGGRGETQYF. The CDR3 DNA sequence: TGCAGTGCTCCCTTAGCGGGGGGACGCGGGGAGACCCAGTACTTC.

The V and J genes are TRBV12-3 or TRBV12-4 and TRBJ1-4; D is possibly TRBD1 (6 bases). Trimming took 5 bases from V and 4 from J, leaving 17 bases between them. This CDR3 comprises 16 residues. CDR3: CASSRTSGAVNEKLFF. CDR3 coding DNA: TGTGCCAGCAGTCGTACCTCGGGGGCCGTTAATGAAAAACTGTTTTTT.

Many counts were recorded for this clonotype. The chain employs TRBV20-1 and TRBJ2-1; D is possibly TRBD2 (7 bases). CDR3 length: 15 amino acids. V was pared by 8 bases and J by 4 bases, with 21 bases between. Looked up from germline, CDR1 is DFQATT and CDR2 is SNEGSKA (reference sequence). The CDR3 DNA reads as TGCAGTATAAAAGGGGGGGGGGGACAATACAATGAGCAGTTCTTC. This codes for CSIKGGGGQYNEQFF.

The chain combines TRBV24-1 with TRBJ1-2, with D perhaps matching TRBD1 (5 bases). The CDR3 covers 11 residues. Looked up from germline, CDR1 is KGHDR and CDR2 is SFDVKD. V lost 12 bases and J lost 6, with 13 bases in between. CDR3 DNA sequence: TGTGCCGCCCGGGGGATGGATGGCTACACCTTC. The encoded protein is CAARGMDGYTF.

In this sample, this clonotype turned up many times. This rearrangement joins TRBV20-1 to TRBJ2-7; 7 nucleotides agree with TRBD1. CDR3 length equals 16 residues. Germline assignment: CDR1 DFQATT and CDR2 SNEGSKA (reference sequence). V trimming: 0 bases; J trimming: 2 bases; junction bases outside the gene matches: 10. The chain's CDR3 is CSARDLGGAHPYEQYF. CDR3 nucleotide sequence: TGCAGTGCTAGAGATTTAGGGGGCGCACACCCCTACGAGCAGTACTTC.

This clonotype was observed a few times. The chain carries TRBV20-1 and TRBJ1-1, with D maybe TRBD1 (5 bases). V was cut by 0 bases and J by 5 bases, with 13 bases left in between. Germline assignment: CDR1 DFQATT and CDR2 SNEGSKA (reference sequence). The CDR3 extends over 14 amino acids. The CDR3 DNA reads TGCAGTGCTAGAGATCCCACAGGACTTACTGAAGCTTTCTTT. It specifies CSARDPTGLTEAFF.

Worth noting for this clonotype: A much more abundant neighbour one base away suggests this may be a read error. The V call is TRBV12-3 or TRBV12-4, the J call TRBJ2-3, with D perhaps TRBD2 (5 bases). This CDR3 is 14 amino acids long. The CDR3 bases are TGTGCCAGCAGAAGCGGTCCTAGCACAGATGCGCAGTATTTT. This codes for CASRSGPSTDAQYF.

Turning to this clonotype: A much larger clone differs by one base, so this may be a read error. The V gene is TRBV6-2 or TRBV6-3, the J gene TRBJ2-4; D is ambiguous. The V end was cut by 5 bases, the J end by 3 bases, with 14 bases between. Germline CDR1 MNHEY, CDR2 SVGEGT. The CDR3 sequence is 15 residues long. The CDR3 reads CASSHLRVVKNIQYF. The DNA of the CDR3 is TGTGCCAGCAGTCACCTCCGGGTAGTCAAAAACATTCAGTACTTC.

This clonotype was recorded at least ten times. This chain uses TRBV2 with TRBJ2-1; 10 bases fit TRBD1. This CDR3 region has 14 residues. Germline V CDR1 and CDR2: SNHLY, FYNNEI. V lost 8 bases and J lost 6; bases outside the gene matches: 7. This chain's CDR3 is CASLPGQGVNEQFF. In DNA, the CDR3 is TGTGCCAGCCTCCCTGGACAGGGGGTCAATGAGCAGTTCTTC.

This clonotype was counted a few times. The chain is built from TRBV25-1 and TRBJ1-1; TRBD1 aligns across 8 bases. Germline assignment: CDR1 MGHDK and CDR2 SYGVNS. The CDR3 is 13 residues long. The ends lost 0 bases at V and 8 bases at J; junction bases unmatched: 2. The CDR3 DNA is TGTGCCAGCAGTGAATATGACAGGGGCGAAGCTTTCTTT. It specifies CASSEYDRGEAFF.

This clonotype appeared a few times. V is TRBV20-1 and J is TRBJ1-5; weak D call: TRBD1 (5 bases). The CDR3 spans 15 residues. Trimming left V 0 bases short and J 7 bases short, with 16 bases between. Germline V gene lookup returns CDR1 DFQATT and CDR2 SNEGSKA (reference sequence). CDR3 in DNA: TGCAGTGCTAGAGATTTCCGACAGCAGGACCAGCCCCAGCATTTT. The encoded protein is CSARDFRQQDQPQHF.